Following are 13 T cell receptor beta chains from one sample sequenced in a study of T cell responses to AZD1222 COVID-19 vaccine. Repertoires were generated with immunoSEQ multiplex PCR, while TCRdb's copy carries only in-frame clones and drops some. Among about 150,000 clones, approximately 90% were seen once, and the ten largest hold 1.9%. The source material was peripheral blood, sampled 28 days after the second AZD1222 dose. The receptors were gathered from an adult who received the AZD1222 COVID-19 vaccine.

Only a few counts were recorded for this clone. The chain links TRBV3-1 (or the pseudogene TRBV3-2) to TRBJ2-2, with D possibly being TRBD2 (6 bases). The CDR3 contains 17 residues. Germline CDR1 and CDR2: LGHDT and YNNKEL (reference sequence). V lost 0 bases, J lost 5 bases, and 16 bases lay in between. CDR3 sequence reads: CASSQEVARAGTGELFF. DNA of the CDR3: TGTGCCAGCAGCCAAGAGGTTGCCAGGGCGGGAACCGGGGAGCTGTTTTTT.

The chain carries TRBV3-1 (or the pseudogene TRBV3-2) and TRBJ2-1; D perhaps matches TRBD1 (6 bases). Germline V lookup: CDR1 LGHDT, CDR2 YNNKEL (reference sequence). Trimming removed 3 bases from V and 12 bases from J, with 18 bases in between. The CDR3 runs to 14 residues. This CDR3 reads CASSQETGTIGQFF. Here the CDR3 DNA reads TGTGCCAGCAGCCAGGAAACAGGGACAATCGGGCAGTTCTTC.

The count of this clone is one. The V call is TRBV5-1, the J call TRBJ1-5, with D hard to call. V was trimmed by 1 base and J by 2 bases, leaving 4 bases between them. Germline V lookup: CDR1 SGHRS, CDR2 YFSETQ. CDR3 size: 13 residues. Written as DNA, the CDR3 is TGCGCCAGCAGCTTGACCGGCAATCAGCCCCAGCATTTT. Amino acids: CASSLTGNQPQHF.

The chain is built from TRBV7-3 and TRBJ2-7; TRBD2 matches 12 bases. The ends lost 5 bases at V and 5 bases at J; junction bases unmatched: 7. Germline loops: CDR1 SGHTA, CDR2 FQGTGA. This CDR3 spans 15 amino acids. The CDR3 coding sequence is TGTGCCAGCAGCCCGCTAGCGGGAGGGCCAAACGAGCAGTACTTC. This sequence encodes CASSPLAGGPNEQYF.

The chain uses TRBV5-1 and TRBJ1-1; D uncertain. V was trimmed by 2 bases and J by 6 bases, leaving 11 bases between them. The V gene's germline CDR1 is SGHRS and CDR2 YFSETQ. The CDR3 runs to 13 residues. For the CDR3, the DNA is TGCGCCAGCAGCTTTTCGACCGACTCTGAAGCTTTCTTT. Amino acids: CASSFSTDSEAFF.

The gene calls are TRBV19 and TRBJ1-4; D is perhaps TRBD1 (5 bases). The CDR3 is 13 residues long. CDR1 is LNHDA, CDR2 SQIVND, per germline (reference sequence). Trimming removed 3 bases from V and 15 bases from J, with 17 bases in between. CDR3 sequence reads: CASSIPGPKTVFF. In DNA, the CDR3 is TGTGCCAGTAGTATTCCGGGACCCAAAACGGTGTTTTTT.

The chain is built from TRBV29-1 and TRBJ1-1, with unresolved D. The CDR3 is 12 amino acids. V gave up 4 bases and J gave up 1 base, with 7 bases separating them. The V gene's germline CDR1 is SQVTM and CDR2 ANQGSEA. CDR3 in amino acids: CSVGMRNTEAFF. The CDR3 DNA follows: TGCAGCGTTGGGATGAGGAACACTGAAGCTTTCTTT.

The chain combines TRBV19 with TRBJ2-1, with D possibly matching TRBD2 (6 bases). Trimming removed 3 bases at V and 2 bases at J, with 11 bases between. CDR3 length equals 15 residues. CDR1 LNHDA and CDR2 SQIVND come from the germline V gene (reference sequence). CDR3 residues: CASSIAGKTYNEQFF. CDR3 DNA sequence: TGTGCCAGTAGTATCGCGGGGAAGACCTACAATGAGCAGTTCTTC.

The J gene is TRBJ2-3, the V gene TRBV9; 7 bases align to TRBD2. The CDR3 loop spans 16 amino acids. Germline V CDR1 and CDR2: SGDLS, YYNGEE. V dropped 4 bases and J dropped 0; count of bases not matched to a gene: 8. In DNA, the CDR3 is TGTGCCAGCAGCCCCCAGCCGCGGGGGAGCACAGATACGCAGTATTTT. Translated: CASSPQPRGSTDTQYF.

This chain connects TRBV7-9 to TRBJ2-1; 10 nucleotides agree with TRBD2. V trimming: 4 bases; J trimming: 0 bases; junction bases outside the gene matches: 3. The CDR3 is 16 amino acids. CDR1 is SEHNR, CDR2 FQNEAQ, per germline (reference sequence). CDR3 DNA: TGTGCCAGCAGCTCGTCTAGCGGGAGCTCCTACAATGAGCAGTTCTTC. It codes for CASSSSSGSSYNEQFF. Filled out from reference TRBV7-9 and TRBJ2-1, the complete variable domain reads DTGVSQNPRHKITKRGQNVTFRCDPISEHNRLYWYRQTLGQGPEFLTYFQNEAQLEKSRLLSDRFSAERPKGSFSTLEIQRTEQGDSAMYLCASSSSSGSSYNEQFFGPGTRLTVL.

The chain uses TRBV10-3 and TRBJ2-5, with 7 bases identical to TRBD2. Germline V lookup: CDR1 ENHRY, CDR2 SYGVKD. After removal of 3 bases from V and 0 bases from J, the junction contained 4 bases not matched to a gene. The CDR3 spans 15 residues. CDR3 sequence (DNA): TGTGCCATCAGTGATCGTCTAGCGGACCAAGAGACCCAGTACTTC. Amino acid sequence: CAISDRLADQETQYF.

A single count supports this clone. J is TRBJ2-7 and V is TRBV5-4, with 8 bases identical to TRBD2. This CDR3 comprises 14 residues. The germline gives CDR1 SGHNT, CDR2 YYREEE (reference sequence). Trimming cost V 3 bases and J 1 base; bases outside gene matches: 3. The CDR3 reads CASSSLAGSYEQYF. The CDR3, as DNA: TGTGCCAGCAGCTCCCTAGCGGGTTCCTACGAGCAGTACTTC.

V usage is TRBV5-8 and J usage is TRBJ2-1; TRBD2 agrees at 11 bases. The J segment lost 4 bases and the V segment lost 0 bases, leaving 9 bases of the junction unmatched. Germline V gene data show CDR1 as SGHTS and CDR2 as YDEGEE. The CDR3 totals 18 residues. CDR3 sequence (DNA): TGTGCCAGCAGCTTGGTAGTTAGCGGGAGGGCCCCATACAATGAGCAGTTCTTC. Its translation is CASSLVVSGRAPYNEQFF.